This entry lists 17 T cell receptor beta chains sequenced from one sample in a study of T-cell reconstitution after alpha-beta-depleted transplantation in children. Unique molecular identifiers were incorporated during preparation of the TCRbeta library. One entry per CDR3 protein, called by TCRdb with MiXCR from the PCR reads. The sample includes around 490,000 distinct CDR3 sequences, about an eighth of them seen just once. Sample: PBMCs, mostly from graft donor cells, taken 180 days after TCRalphabeta/CD19-depleted stem cell transplant. The receptors were sampled from a female patient aged 2-9 years who had a stem cell transplant for aplastic anemia, so the T cells may come from the graft donor.

In this sample, this clonotype turned up many times. The chain uses TRBV20-1 and TRBJ1-2; D is unresolved. The CDR3 covers 14 residues. The V and J ends lost 6 bases and 6 bases respectively, with 20 bases between them. Germline lookup yields CDR1 DFQATT and CDR2 SNEGSKA (reference sequence). The CDR3 loop is CSALPLEGNNGYTF. CDR3 sequence (DNA): TGCAGTGCCCTCCCATTAGAGGGTAATAATGGCTACACCTTC.

V is TRBV20-1 and J is TRBJ2-1; D ambiguous. This CDR3 region has 9 residues. In germline, CDR1 is DFQATT, CDR2 SNEGSKA (reference sequence). V lost 6 bases to trimming and J lost 16 bases, with 13 bases between them. The CDR3 reads CSAKFPSFF. In DNA, the CDR3 is TGCAGTGCCAAATTTCCCTCCTTCTTC.

This clonotype was observed a few times. This chain uses TRBV7-6 with TRBJ2-1; tentative D call: TRBD2 (5 bases). The CDR3 loop spans 12 amino acids. Trimming cost V 1 base and J 9 bases, with 7 bases left between them. Germline assignment: CDR1 SGHVS and CDR2 FNYEAQ. The CDR3 spells CASSLVEGEQFF. CDR3 DNA sequence: TGTGCCAGCAGCTTAGTAGAGGGTGAGCAGTTCTTC.

V is TRBV27 and J is TRBJ2-1, with a possible D match to TRBD2 (7 bases). The CDR3 contains 19 residues. Germline-derived CDR1 and CDR2 are MNHEY and SMNVEV (reference sequence). Trimming stripped 2 bases from V and 0 bases from J, with 20 bases between. CDR3 bases: TGTGCCAGCAGTTTAAAGGGGGGGGGGTACATGGGCTCCTACAATGAGCAGTTCTTC. Amino acid sequence: CASSLKGGGYMGSYNEQFF.

The chain has TRBV12-3 or TRBV12-4 and TRBJ2-5; 8 bases map to TRBD1. V lost 5 bases, J lost 5 bases, and 7 bases stayed unmatched. The CDR3 totals 14 residues. The CDR3 sequence: CASSAGQDPETQYF. The CDR3 nucleotides are TGTGCCAGCAGTGCGGGACAGGACCCGGAGACCCAGTACTTC.

This chain links TRBV3-1 with TRBJ2-1; the match to TRBD2 covers 15 bases. The CDR3 runs 21 residues. J gave up 4 bases and V 1 base, and 14 bases lay outside the gene matches. The V gene's germline CDR1 is LGHDT and CDR2 YNNKEL (reference sequence). CDR3 region: CASSQVFTWTSGRAGYNEQFF. The CDR3 coding sequence is TGTGCCAGCAGCCAAGTCTTTACCTGGACTAGCGGGAGGGCCGGTTACAATGAGCAGTTCTTC.

This clonotype appeared many times. The rearrangement uses TRBV25-1 and TRBJ2-1; 10 bases are a match to TRBD2. The CDR3 covers 14 residues. The V gene's germline CDR1 is MGHDK and CDR2 SYGVNS. V trimming: 3 bases; J trimming: 5 bases; junction bases outside the gene matches: 1. The CDR3 sequence is CASSDSGRNNEQFF. The DNA for the CDR3 is TGTGCCAGCAGTGATAGCGGGAGGAACAATGAGCAGTTCTTC.

This clonotype was observed a few times. The V call is TRBV7-2, the J call TRBJ1-2; D not resolved. The CDR3 is made up of 13 amino acids. V dropped 5 bases and J dropped 8 bases, with 15 bases sitting between them. Per the germline V gene, CDR1 is SGHTA and CDR2 is FQGNSA. In DNA, the CDR3 is TGTGCCAGCAGCCCAGAAATTGCGGAAGGCTACACCTTC. This translates into CASSPEIAEGYTF.

V is TRBV6-2 or TRBV6-3 and J is TRBJ1-5; D remains unclear. This CDR3 is built from 13 residues. Germline CDR1 and CDR2: MNHEY and SVGEGT. V was pared by 5 bases and J by 7 bases, with 12 bases between. This CDR3 is CASSNRAGQPQHF. Written as DNA, the CDR3 is TGTGCCAGCAGTAATAGGGCCGGGCAGCCCCAGCATTTT.

To note about this clonotype: This may be a read error, as it is one base from a much larger clone. This chain links TRBV6-2 or TRBV6-3 with TRBJ2-2, with 7 bases identical to TRBD1. Trimming removed 6 bases from V and 5 bases from J; junction bases left unmatched: 3. Looked up from germline, CDR1 is MNHEY and CDR2 is SVGEGT. CDR3 length equals 13 residues. The CDR3: CASRLQGTGELFF. The CDR3 DNA reads TGTGCCAGCAGGCTACAGGGGACCGGGGAGCTGTTTTTT.

This clonotype was counted between two and nine times. This sequence joins TRBV12-5 and TRBJ1-1; D is unresolved. There are 14 residues in the CDR3. Trimming pared 1 base from V and 3 bases from J, leaving 9 bases between. Germline loops: CDR1 LGHNT, CDR2 FRNRAP. CDR3 sequence reads: CASGLEPQDTEAFF. The DNA of the CDR3 is TGTGCTAGTGGTTTGGAACCTCAGGACACTGAAGCTTTCTTT.

This clonotype was seen more than once but under ten times. This chain joins TRBV20-1 and TRBJ2-5; 13 bases line up with TRBD2. CDR3 size: 14 residues. Germline loops: CDR1 DFQATT, CDR2 SNEGSKA (reference sequence). The CDR3 DNA sequence: TGCAGCCAGACTAGCGGGAGGTACCAAGAGACCCAGTACTTC. Protein: CSQTSGRYQETQYF.

The chain joins TRBV11-2 to TRBJ2-2; 7 nucleotides agree with TRBD1. The CDR3 totals 15 residues. The V gene end was trimmed by 3 bases and the J gene end by 3 bases; junction bases not matched to a gene: 4. CDR1 and CDR2 from the germline V gene are SGHAT and FQNNGV. The chain's CDR3 is CASSLGTVYTGELFF. CDR3 bases: TGTGCCAGCAGCTTGGGGACAGTATACACCGGGGAGCTGTTTTTT.

This chain uses TRBV24-1 with TRBJ2-3; D remains ambiguous. Trimming took 0 bases from V and 1 from J, leaving 1 base between them. Germline V CDR1 and CDR2: KGHDR, SFDVKD. The CDR3 totals 13 residues. In nucleotides, the CDR3 is TGTGCCACCAGTGATTTGCGCACAGATACGCAGTATTTT. Translated: CATSDLRTDTQYF.

This clonotype was seen a handful of times. CDR3 bases: TGCGCCAGCAGCCCCGGGAACCTACGTTCCTACGAGCAGTACGTC. It yields the protein CASSPGNLRSYEQYV. This rearrangement joins TRBV5-1 to TRBJ2-7, with D possibly being TRBD2 (5 bases). V lost 4 bases to trimming and J lost 1 base, with 15 bases between them. The CDR3 totals 15 residues. Germline CDR1 is SGHRS and CDR2 is YFSETQ.

The chain has TRBV6-1 and TRBJ1-1; D not resolved. Germline CDR1 MNHNS, CDR2 SASEGT. V dropped 8 bases and J dropped 3 bases, with 13 bases sitting between them. The CDR3 spans 13 residues. CDR3 amino acids: CASRQQLYTEAFF. CDR3 nucleotides: TGTGCCAGCCGACAACAGCTTTACACTGAAGCTTTCTTT.

This clonotype appeared a few times. The rearrangement joins TRBV3-1 to TRBJ2-3; TRBD1 agrees at 7 bases. Germline V lookup: CDR1 LGHDT, CDR2 YNNKEL (reference sequence). The CDR3 sequence is 17 residues long. Trimming cost V 3 bases and J 1 base; bases outside gene matches: 10. The CDR3 spells CASSHLGTAVGTDTQYF. The CDR3, as DNA: TGTGCCAGCAGCCACCTCGGGACAGCTGTTGGCACAGATACGCAGTATTTT.